Listed below are T cell receptor beta chains from one sample, sequenced in a study of T cells in Graves' hyperthyroidism and ophthalmopathy. TCRdb reanalysed the multiplex PCR reads using MiXCR and keeps one entry per CDR3 protein. The data show hundreds of thousands of distinct CDR3 sequences, roughly a sixth seen once. What was sequenced was blood. All receptors derive from a middle-aged woman with Graves' ophthalmopathy. Both conserved end residues are part of each CDR3. D genes are given only for firm matches. For some rows the clone size is stated as once, few or many, or as a class when expanded; others skip it.

J,V,D,size,DNA,CDR3
TRBJ1-2,TRBV7-9,TRBD1,-,TGTGCCAGCAGCTTATTCCCCCCGCTAGAGTACAGGGGCTATGGCTACACCTTC,CASSLFPPLEYRGYGYTF
TRBJ1-5,TRBV19,TRBD1,-,TGTGCCAGTAGGACCAGGACAGGGGGCGCGGGTCAGCCCCAGCATTTT,CASRTRTGGAGQPQHF
TRBJ2-5,TRBV7-9,-,-,TGTGCCAGCAGCTCCAACCAGGTTCCAGAGACCCAGTACTTC,CASSSNQVPETQYF
TRBJ1-3,TRBV4-1,-,many,TGCGCCAGCAGCCAAGCGGTAAAGACAGCTGGAAACACCATATATTTT,CASSQAVKTAGNTIYF
TRBJ1-6,TRBV29-1,-,-,TGCAGCGCCCTACCACAGGATTATAATTCACCCCTCCACTTT,CSALPQDYNSPLHF
TRBJ1-3,TRBV11-2,-,many,TGTGCCAGCAGCCAACAACACTCTGGAAACACCATATATTTT,CASSQQHSGNTIYF
TRBJ1-2,TRBV3-1,-,-,TGTGCCAGCGGGCCCAGGGCTGATGGCTACACCTTC,CASGPRADGYTF
TRBJ2-7,TRBV20-1,-,-,TGCAGTGCTAGAGGGAGAAGGGGGGTCTACGAGCAGTACTTC,CSARGRRGVYEQYF
TRBJ2-3,TRBV7-9,-,-,TGTGCCAGCAGCTTAGAGGGCGGAGGGGGTGATACGCAGTATTTT,CASSLEGGGGDTQYF
TRBJ2-7,TRBV7-9,-,-,TGTGCCAGCAGCTTAGCCCCTCTAGGATCGACCTACGAGCAGTACTTC,CASSLAPLGSTYEQYF
TRBJ2-2,TRBV18,TRBD1,few,TGTGCCAGCTCACTCCGACAGGGGATTAGCACCGGGGAGCTGTTTTTT,CASSLRQGISTGELFF
TRBJ1-2,TRBV7-9,-,many,TGTGCCAGCAGCTGGCGCCCAACTAACTATGGCTACACCTTC,CASSWRPTNYGYTF
TRBJ2-7,TRBV6-1,TRBD1,many,TGTGCCAGCAGCCTAACAGGGGAATGGAACGAGCAGTACTTC,CASSLTGEWNEQYF
TRBJ2-3,TRBV2,TRBD1,many,TGTGCCAGCGGCCGGGACAGGGGGAGCACAGATACGCAGTATTTT,CASGRDRGSTDTQYF
TRBJ2-5,TRBV9,TRBD2,few,TGTGCCAGCAGCGTCACGGGGGGGCAAATCTACAAGAGACCGCAAGAGTACTTC,CASSVTGGQIYKRPQEYF
TRBJ2-7,TRBV20-1,TRBD2,-,TGCAGTGCTAGAGATCTGGCTAGCGGGAGGGCAAGCCACGAGCAGTACTTC,CSARDLASGRASHEQYF
TRBJ1-5,TRBV18,-,many,TGTGCCAGCTCACCACTACAGGGACAGCCCCAGCATTTT,CASSPLQGQPQHF
TRBJ2-7,TRBV3-1,-,few,TGTGCCAGCAGCCAAGACCTCGCGGCCTCCTACGAGCAGTACTTC,CASSQDLAASYEQYF